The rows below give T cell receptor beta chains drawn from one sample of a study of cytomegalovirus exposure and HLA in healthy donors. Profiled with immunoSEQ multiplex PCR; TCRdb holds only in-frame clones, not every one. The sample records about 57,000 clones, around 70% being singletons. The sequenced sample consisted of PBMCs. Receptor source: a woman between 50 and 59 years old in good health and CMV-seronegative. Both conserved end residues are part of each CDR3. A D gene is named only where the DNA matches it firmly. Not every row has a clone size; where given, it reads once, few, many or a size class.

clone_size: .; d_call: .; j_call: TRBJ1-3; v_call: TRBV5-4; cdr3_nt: TGTGCCAGCAGCTTGGGAGGGAGGGCTGGAAACACCATATATTTT; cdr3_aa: CASSLGGRAGNTIYF
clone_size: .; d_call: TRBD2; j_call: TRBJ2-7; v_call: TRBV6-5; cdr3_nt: TGTGCCAGCAGAAGGGTGGGAGGGGTCTACGAGCAGTACTTC; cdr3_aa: CASRRVGGVYEQYF
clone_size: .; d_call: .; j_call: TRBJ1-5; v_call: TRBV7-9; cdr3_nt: TGTGCCAGCAGTCCACATACAGGGAATCAGCCCCAGCATTTT; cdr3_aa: CASSPHTGNQPQHF
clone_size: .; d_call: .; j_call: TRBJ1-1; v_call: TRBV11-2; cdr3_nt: TGTGCCAGCAGCTTAAGCAGGGGCAGGGACACTGAAGCTTTCTTT; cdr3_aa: CASSLSRGRDTEAFF
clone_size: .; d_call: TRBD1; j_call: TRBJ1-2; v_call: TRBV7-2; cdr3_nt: TGTGCCAGCAGCTTGGGACAGGGGAGTAGTGGCTACACCTTC; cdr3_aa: CASSLGQGSSGYTF
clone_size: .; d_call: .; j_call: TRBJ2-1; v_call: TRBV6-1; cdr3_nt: TGTGCCTCCCGTATTGAGCAGGCTGTGGGTGAGCAGTTCTTC; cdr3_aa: CASRIEQAVGEQFF
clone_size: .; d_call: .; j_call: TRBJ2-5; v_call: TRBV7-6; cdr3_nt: TGTGCCAGCAGTTTCTCCGGGACTGGATGGGCCCAGTACTTC; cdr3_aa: CASSFSGTGWAQYF
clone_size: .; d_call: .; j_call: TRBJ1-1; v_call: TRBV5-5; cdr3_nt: TGTGCCAGCAGCCGTGACTACACTGAAGCTTTCTTT; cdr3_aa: CASSRDYTEAFF
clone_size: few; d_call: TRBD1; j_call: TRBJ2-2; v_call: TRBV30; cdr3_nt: TGTGCCTGGAGCCCAGGACAGGGCCGCGCCGGGGAGCTGTTTTTT; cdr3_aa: CAWSPGQGRAGELFF
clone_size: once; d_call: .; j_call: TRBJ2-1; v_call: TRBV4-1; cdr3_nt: TGCGCCAGCAGCCAAGGCGGAAACAATGAGCAGTTCTTC; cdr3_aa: CASSQGGNNEQFF
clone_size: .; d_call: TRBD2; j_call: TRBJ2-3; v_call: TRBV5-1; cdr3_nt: TGCGCCAGCAGCTCGACTAGCGGGGGAGCTAGCACAGATACGCAGTATTTT; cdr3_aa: CASSSTSGGASTDTQYF
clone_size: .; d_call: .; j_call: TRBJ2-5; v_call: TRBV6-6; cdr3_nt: TGTGCCAGCAACCTTAATACGGAGGAGACCCAGTACTTC; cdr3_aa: CASNLNTEETQYF
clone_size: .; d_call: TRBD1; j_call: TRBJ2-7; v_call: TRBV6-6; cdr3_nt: TGTGCCATCCCGGGACAGGAGAAGTACGAGCAGTACTTC; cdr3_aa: CAIPGQEKYEQYF
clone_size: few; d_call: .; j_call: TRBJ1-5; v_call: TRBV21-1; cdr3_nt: TGTGCCAGCAGCTCGAATACGACAGGGTGCGGTCAGCCCCAGCATTTT; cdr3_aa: CASSSNTTGCGQPQHF
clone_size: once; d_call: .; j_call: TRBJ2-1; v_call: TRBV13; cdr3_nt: TGTGCCAGCAGCTTAGCAGCGAGCTCCTACAATGAGCAGTTCTTC; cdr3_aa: CASSLAASSYNEQFF
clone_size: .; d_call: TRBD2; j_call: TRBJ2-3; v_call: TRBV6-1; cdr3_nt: TGTGCCAGCACTCGGGGGGGGCAAGATACGCAGTATTTT; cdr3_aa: CASTRGGQDTQYF
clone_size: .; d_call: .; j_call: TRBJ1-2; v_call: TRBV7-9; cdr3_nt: TGTGCCAGCAGCTTATGGGGAGGTGACTATGGCTACACCTTC; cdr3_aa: CASSLWGGDYGYTF
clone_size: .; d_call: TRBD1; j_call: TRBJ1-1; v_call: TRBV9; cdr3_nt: TGTGCCAGCAGCGTGACGGACAGGGGGGTCACTGAAGCTTTCTTT; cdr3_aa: CASSVTDRGVTEAFF
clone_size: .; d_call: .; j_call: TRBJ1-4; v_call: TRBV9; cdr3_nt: TGTGCCAGCTCCCCCGAGGCGGGGGAAAAACTGTTTTTT; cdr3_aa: CASSPEAGEKLFF
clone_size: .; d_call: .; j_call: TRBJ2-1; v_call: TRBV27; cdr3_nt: TGTGCCAGCAGTTCCCCTCCTGTAAATCAGCAGTTCTTC; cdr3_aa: CASSSPPVNQQFF
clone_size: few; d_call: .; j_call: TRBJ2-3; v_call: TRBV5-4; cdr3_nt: TGTGCCAGCAGCCTTGACTTCAGCACAGATACGCAGTATTTT; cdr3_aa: CASSLDFSTDTQYF
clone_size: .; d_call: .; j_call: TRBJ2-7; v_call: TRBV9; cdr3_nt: TGTGCCAGCAGCGCCCAGGATCCTGGAGGGGAGCAGTACTTC; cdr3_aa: CASSAQDPGGEQYF
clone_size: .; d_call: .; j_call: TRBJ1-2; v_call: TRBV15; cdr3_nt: TGTGCCACCAGCAGCTCGGCGGGCCATCGGGGCTACACCTTC; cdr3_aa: CATSSSAGHRGYTF
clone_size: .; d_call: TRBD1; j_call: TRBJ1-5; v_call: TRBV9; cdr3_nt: TGTGCCAGCAGCGTCATCCCGACAGGGCCGTATCAGCCCCAGCATTTT; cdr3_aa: CASSVIPTGPYQPQHF
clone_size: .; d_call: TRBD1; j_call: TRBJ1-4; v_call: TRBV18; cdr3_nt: TGTGCCAGCTCACGGTCAGGGGGTGAAAAACTGTTTTTT; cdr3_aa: CASSRSGGEKLFF
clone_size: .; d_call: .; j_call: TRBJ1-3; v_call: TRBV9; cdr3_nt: TGTGCCAGCAGCGTAGGCGGTTCCCTCTCTGGAAACACCATATATTTT; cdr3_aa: CASSVGGSLSGNTIYF
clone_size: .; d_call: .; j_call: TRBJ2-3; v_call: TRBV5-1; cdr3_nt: TGCGCCAGCAGCTTCCGGTCCTCGAGGGATACGCAGTATTTT; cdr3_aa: CASSFRSSRDTQYF
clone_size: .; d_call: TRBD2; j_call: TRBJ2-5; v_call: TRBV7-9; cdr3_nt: TGTGCCAGCAGCTTAGGGCGGCGGGAGGAAGAGACCCAGTACTTC; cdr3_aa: CASSLGRREEETQYF
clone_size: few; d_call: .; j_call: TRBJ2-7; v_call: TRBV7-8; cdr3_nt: TGTGCCAGCAGCTTAGGTGGCTACAGAACCTACGAGCAGTACTTC; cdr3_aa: CASSLGGYRTYEQYF
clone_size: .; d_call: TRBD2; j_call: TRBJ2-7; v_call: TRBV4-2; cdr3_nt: TGTGCCAGCAGTCGACGGCGGGAGGTATCCTACGAGCAGTACTTC; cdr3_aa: CASSRRREVSYEQYF
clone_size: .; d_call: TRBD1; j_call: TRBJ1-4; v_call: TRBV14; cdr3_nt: TGTGCCAGCAGCCAGCGAATGGGACAGGGAGGTGAAAAACTGTTTTTT; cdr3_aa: CASSQRMGQGGEKLFF
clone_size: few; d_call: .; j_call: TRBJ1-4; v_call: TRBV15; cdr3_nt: TGTGCCACCAGCAGAGATGAATGGGAGGCTGAAAAACTGTTTTTT; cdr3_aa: CATSRDEWEAEKLFF
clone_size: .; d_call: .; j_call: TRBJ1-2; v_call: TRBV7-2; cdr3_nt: TGTGCCAGCACCCCGACAGAAAATAACTATGGCTACACCTTC; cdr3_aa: CASTPTENNYGYTF
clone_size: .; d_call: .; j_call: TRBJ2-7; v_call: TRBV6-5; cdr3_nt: TGTGCCAGCAGTTACTCAGGGAGTAGCGGAATGGAGCAGTACTTC; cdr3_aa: CASSYSGSSGMEQYF
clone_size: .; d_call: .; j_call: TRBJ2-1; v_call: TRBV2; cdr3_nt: TGTGCCAGCAGCGCAGACGGAGGTGAGCAGTTCTTC; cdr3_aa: CASSADGGEQFF
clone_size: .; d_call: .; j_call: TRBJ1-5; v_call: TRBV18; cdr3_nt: TGTGCCAGCTCACCGGGAGCTTTCGACCAGCCCCAGCATTTT; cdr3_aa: CASSPGAFDQPQHF
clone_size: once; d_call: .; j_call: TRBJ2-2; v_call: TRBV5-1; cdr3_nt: TGCGCCAGCAGCTCCTCCCCGATCAGCGGTTACACCGGGGAGCTGTTTTTT; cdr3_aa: CASSSSPISGYTGELFF
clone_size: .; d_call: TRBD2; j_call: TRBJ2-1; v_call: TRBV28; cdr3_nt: TGTGCCAGCAGTCGGAGCCTAGCGGGAGGGTTTGAGCAGTTCTTC; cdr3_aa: CASSRSLAGGFEQFF
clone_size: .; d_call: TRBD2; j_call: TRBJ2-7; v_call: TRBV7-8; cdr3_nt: TGTGCCAGCAGCTTAGAACTAGCGGTCTCCTACGAGCAGTACTTC; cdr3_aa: CASSLELAVSYEQYF
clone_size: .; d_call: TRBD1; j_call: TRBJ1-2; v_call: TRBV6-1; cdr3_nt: TGTGCCAGCAGTGAAGCGCCAGGGGGCGACTATGGCTACACCTTC; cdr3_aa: CASSEAPGGDYGYTF